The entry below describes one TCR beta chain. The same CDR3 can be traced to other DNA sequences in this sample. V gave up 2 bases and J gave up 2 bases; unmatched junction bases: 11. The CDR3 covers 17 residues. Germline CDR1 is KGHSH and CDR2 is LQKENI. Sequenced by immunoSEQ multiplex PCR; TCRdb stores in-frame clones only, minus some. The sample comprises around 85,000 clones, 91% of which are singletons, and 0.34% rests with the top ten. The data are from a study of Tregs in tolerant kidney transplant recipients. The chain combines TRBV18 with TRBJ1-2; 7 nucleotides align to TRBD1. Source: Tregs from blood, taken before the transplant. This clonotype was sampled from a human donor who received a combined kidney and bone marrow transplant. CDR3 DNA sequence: TGTGCCAGCTCACCATTTGGGCCTCTGGGACAGAACTATGGCTACACCTTC. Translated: CASSPFGPLGQNYGYTF.